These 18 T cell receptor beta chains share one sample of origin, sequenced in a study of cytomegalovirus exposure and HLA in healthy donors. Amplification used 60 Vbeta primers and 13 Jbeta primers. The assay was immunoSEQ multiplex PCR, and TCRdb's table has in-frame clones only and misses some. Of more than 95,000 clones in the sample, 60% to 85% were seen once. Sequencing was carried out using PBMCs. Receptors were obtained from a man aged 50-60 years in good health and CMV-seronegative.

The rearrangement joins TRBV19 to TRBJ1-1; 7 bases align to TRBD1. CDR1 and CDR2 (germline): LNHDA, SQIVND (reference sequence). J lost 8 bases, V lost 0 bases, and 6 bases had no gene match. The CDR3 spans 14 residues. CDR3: CASSIDGTGAEAFF. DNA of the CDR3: TGTGCCAGTAGTATAGACGGAACAGGGGCAGAAGCTTTCTTT.

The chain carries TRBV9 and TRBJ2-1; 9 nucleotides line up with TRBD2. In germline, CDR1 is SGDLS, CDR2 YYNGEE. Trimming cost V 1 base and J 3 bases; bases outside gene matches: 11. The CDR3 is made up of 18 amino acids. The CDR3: CASSVSLGRGGDYNEQFF. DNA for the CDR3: TGTGCCAGCAGCGTATCTCTTGGGCGGGGGGGGGACTACAATGAGCAGTTCTTC.

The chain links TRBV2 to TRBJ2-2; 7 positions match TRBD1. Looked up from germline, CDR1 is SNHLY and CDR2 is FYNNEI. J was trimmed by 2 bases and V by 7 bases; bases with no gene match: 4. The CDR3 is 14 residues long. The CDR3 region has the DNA TGTGCCAGCATTAAGGGGGCAAACACCGGGGAGCTGTTTTTT. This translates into CASIKGANTGELFF.

CDR3 coding DNA: TGTGCCAGCTCTCTCCGGGACAGGGGGCCTTACGAGCAGTACTTC. This translates into CASSLRDRGPYEQYF. V usage is TRBV18 and J usage is TRBJ2-7; 12 bases map to TRBD1. From germline, CDR1 is KGHSH and CDR2 LQKENI. V shed 6 bases and J 4 bases; nucleotides not matched to a gene: 7. The CDR3 sequence is 15 residues long.

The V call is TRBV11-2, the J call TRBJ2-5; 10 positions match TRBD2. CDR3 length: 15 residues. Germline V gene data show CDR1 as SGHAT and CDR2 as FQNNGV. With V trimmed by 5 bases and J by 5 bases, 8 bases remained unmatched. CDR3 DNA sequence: TGTGCCAGCAGCATCAAGCGGGGGGGTGGGGAGACCCAGTACTTC. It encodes CASSIKRGGGETQYF.

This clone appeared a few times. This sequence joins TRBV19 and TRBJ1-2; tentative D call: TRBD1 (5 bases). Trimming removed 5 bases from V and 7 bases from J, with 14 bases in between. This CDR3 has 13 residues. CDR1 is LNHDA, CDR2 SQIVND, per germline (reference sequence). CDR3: CASSLQDTGGYTF. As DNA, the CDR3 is TGTGCCAGTAGTCTCCAGGACACCGGTGGCTACACCTTC.

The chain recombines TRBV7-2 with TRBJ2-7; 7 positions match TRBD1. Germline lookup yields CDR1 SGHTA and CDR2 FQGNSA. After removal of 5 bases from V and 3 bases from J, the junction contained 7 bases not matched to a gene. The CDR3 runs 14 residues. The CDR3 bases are TGTGCCAGCAGCGCAGGTACAGGGGTCTACGAGCAGTACTTC. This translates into CASSAGTGVYEQYF. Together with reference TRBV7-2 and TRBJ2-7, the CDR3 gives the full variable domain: GAGVSQSPSNKVTEKGKDVELRCDPISGHTALYWYRQSLGQGLEFLIYFQGNSAPDKSGLPSDRFSAERTGGSVSTLTIQRTQQEDSAVYLCASSAGTGVYEQYFGPGTRLTVT.

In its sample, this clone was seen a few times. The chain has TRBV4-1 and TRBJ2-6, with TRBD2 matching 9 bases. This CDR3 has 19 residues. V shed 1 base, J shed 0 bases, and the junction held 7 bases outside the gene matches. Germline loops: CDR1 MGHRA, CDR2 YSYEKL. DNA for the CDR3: TGCGCCAGCAGCCAAGTGGGGCGGGGGGGCCTCTCTGGGGCCAACGTCCTGACTTTC. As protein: CASSQVGRGGLSGANVLTF.

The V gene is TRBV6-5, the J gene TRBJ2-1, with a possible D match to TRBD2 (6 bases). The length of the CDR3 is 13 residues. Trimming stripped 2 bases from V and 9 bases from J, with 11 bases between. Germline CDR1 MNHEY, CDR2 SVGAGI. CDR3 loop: CASSYPRGGEQFF. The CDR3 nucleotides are TGTGCCAGCAGTTACCCGCGGGGAGGTGAGCAGTTCTTC.

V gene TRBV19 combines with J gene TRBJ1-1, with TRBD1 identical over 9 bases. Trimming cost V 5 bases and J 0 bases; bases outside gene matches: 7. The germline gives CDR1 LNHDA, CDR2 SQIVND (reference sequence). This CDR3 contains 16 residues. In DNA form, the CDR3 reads TGTGCCAGTAGTGCCAGACAGGGGGGGATGAACACTGAAGCTTTCTTT. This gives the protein CASSARQGGMNTEAFF. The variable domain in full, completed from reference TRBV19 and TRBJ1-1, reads DGGITQSPKYLFRKEGQNVTLSCEQNLNHDAMYWYRQDPGQGLRLIYYSQIVNDFQKGDIAEGYSVSREKKESFPLTVTSAQKNPTAFYLCASSARQGGMNTEAFFGQGTRLTVV.

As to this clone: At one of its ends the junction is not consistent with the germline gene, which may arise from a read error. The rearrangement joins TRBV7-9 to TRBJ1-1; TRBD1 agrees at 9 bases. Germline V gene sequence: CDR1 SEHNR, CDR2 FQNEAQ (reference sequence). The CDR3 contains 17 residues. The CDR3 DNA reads TGTTCCAGCAGCCCCACCACCGGGACAGGGCCCAACACTGAAGCTTTCTTT. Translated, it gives CSSSPTTGTGPNTEAFF.

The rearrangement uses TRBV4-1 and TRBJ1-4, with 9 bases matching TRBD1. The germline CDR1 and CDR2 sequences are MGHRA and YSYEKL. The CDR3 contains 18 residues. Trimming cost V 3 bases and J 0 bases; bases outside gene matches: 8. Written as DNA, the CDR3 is TGCGCCAGCAGCCAGGAGGGGACAGGGAGGACAACTAATGAAAAACTGTTTTTT. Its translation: CASSQEGTGRTTNEKLFF.

CDR3 coding DNA: TGTGCCAGCAGCTTTCTGGGGGCAGGATCGAACACTGAAGCTTTCTTT. Translated, it gives CASSFLGAGSNTEAFF. The rearrangement joins TRBV7-2 to TRBJ1-1; possibly TRBD1 for D (6 bases). Germline assignment: CDR1 SGHTA and CDR2 FQGNSA. The CDR3 length is 16 residues. The V end was cut by 3 bases, the J end by 1 base, with 15 bases between.

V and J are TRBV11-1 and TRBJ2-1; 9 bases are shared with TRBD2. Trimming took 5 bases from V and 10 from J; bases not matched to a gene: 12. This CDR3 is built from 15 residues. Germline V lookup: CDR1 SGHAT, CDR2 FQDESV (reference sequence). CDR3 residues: CASSPAASGIGEQFF. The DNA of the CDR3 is TGTGCCAGCAGCCCAGCGGCTAGCGGGATTGGGGAGCAGTTCTTC.

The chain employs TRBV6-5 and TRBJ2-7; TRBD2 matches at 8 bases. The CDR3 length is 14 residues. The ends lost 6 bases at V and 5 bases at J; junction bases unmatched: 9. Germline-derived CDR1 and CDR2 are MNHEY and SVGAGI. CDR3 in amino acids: CASRLRGASHEQYV. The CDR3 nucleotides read TGTGCCAGCAGGTTGCGGGGGGCATCCCACGAGCAGTACGTC.

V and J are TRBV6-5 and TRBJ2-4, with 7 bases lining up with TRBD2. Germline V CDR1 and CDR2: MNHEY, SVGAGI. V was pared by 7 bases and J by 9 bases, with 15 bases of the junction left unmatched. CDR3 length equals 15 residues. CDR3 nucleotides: TGTGCCAGCACCGAGGGGAGGGGAGGAAGCGGCATTCAGTACTTC. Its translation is CASTEGRGGSGIQYF.

CDR3 DNA: TGTGCCAGCAGCTTATGGCGGGACAGAGCAGATACGCAGTATTTT. The encoded protein is CASSLWRDRADTQYF. V and J are TRBV7-9 and TRBJ2-3; possibly TRBD1 for D (7 bases). Trimming removed 2 bases at V and 4 bases at J, with 13 bases between. The length of the CDR3 is 15 residues. The germline V gene encodes CDR1 SEHNR and CDR2 FQNEAQ (reference sequence).

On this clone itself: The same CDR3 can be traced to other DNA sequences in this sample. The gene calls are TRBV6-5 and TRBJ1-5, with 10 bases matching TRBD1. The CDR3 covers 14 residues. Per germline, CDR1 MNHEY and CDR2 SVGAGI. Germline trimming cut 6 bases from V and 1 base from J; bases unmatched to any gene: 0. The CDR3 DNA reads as TGTGCCAGCAGGGGACAGGGGAGCAATCAGCCCCAGCATTTT. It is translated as CASRGQGSNQPQHF.